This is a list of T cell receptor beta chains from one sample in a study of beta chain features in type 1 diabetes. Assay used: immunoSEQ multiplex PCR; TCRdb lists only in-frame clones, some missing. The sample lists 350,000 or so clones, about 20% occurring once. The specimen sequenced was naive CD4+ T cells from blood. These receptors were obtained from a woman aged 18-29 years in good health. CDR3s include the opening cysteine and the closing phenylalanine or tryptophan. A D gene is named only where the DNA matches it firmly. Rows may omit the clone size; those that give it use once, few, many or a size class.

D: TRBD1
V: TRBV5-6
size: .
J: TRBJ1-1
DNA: TGTGCCAGCAGCCCCTGGGACAGGGGAGTAACTGAAGCTTTCTTT
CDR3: CASSPWDRGVTEAFF

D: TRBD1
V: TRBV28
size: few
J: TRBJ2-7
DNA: TGTGCCAGCAGTCGGAGGGACAGGTACTACGAGCAGTACTTC
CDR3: CASSRRDRYYEQYF

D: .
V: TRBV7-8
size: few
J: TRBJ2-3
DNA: TGTGCCAGCAGCACGAGCGGGGATACGCAGTATTTT
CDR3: CASSTSGDTQYF

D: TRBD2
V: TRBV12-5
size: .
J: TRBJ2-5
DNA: TGTGCTAGTGGGCTAGCGGGGGGTTCGGAGACCCAGTACTTC
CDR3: CASGLAGGSETQYF

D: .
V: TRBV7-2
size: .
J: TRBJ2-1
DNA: TGTGCCAGCAGCTTAGAGTGGGGGGTTGAGCAGTTCTTC
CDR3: CASSLEWGVEQFF

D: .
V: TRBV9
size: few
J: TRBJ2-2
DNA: TGTGCCAGCAGCCCTATCGTAGGAGGCACCGGGGAGCTGTTTTTT
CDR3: CASSPIVGGTGELFF

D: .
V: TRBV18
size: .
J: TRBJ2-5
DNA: TGTGCCAGCTCGTCCGGAGTCCTGGAGACCCAGTACTTC
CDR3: CASSSGVLETQYF

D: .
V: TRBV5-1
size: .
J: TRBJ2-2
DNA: TGCGCCAGCAGCCCCGGACAGAACACCGGGGAGCTGTTTTTT
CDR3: CASSPGQNTGELFF

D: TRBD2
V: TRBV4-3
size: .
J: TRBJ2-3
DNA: TGCGCCAGCAGCCCAGGACTAGCGGGGGGCCGGGATACGCAGTATTTT
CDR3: CASSPGLAGGRDTQYF

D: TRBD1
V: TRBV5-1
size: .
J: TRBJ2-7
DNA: TGCGCCAGCATGGAGGGACAGGGATCCTACGAGCAGTACTTC
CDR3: CASMEGQGSYEQYF

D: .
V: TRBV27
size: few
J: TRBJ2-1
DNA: TGTGCCAGCACCGGGACTTCCTCCTACAATGAGCAGTTCTTC
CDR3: CASTGTSSYNEQFF

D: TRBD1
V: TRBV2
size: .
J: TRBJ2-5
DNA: TGTGCCAGCAGGACAGGGATGGAGACCCAGTACTTC
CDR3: CASRTGMETQYF

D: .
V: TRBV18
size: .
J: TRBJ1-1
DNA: TGTGCCAGCGCCATGGGACAACTGAACACTGAAGCTTTCTTT
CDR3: CASAMGQLNTEAFF

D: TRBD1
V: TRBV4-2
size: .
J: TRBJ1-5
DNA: TGTGCCAGCAGCCCCGCCGGACAGGGATCTAATCAGCCCCAGCATTTT
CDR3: CASSPAGQGSNQPQHF

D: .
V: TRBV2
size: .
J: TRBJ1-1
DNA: TGTGCCAGGCAGAAGATCACTGAAGCTTTCTTT
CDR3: CARQKITEAFF

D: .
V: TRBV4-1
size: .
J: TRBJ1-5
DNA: TGCGCCAGCAGCCAAGTGAGCGGGGTTGGCAATCAGCCCCAGCATTTT
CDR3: CASSQVSGVGNQPQHF

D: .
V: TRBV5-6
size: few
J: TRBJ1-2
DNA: TGTGCCAGCAGCGCTAGGGGAAGCTATGGCTACACCTTC
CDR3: CASSARGSYGYTF

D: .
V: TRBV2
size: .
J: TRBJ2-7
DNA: TGTGCCAGCAGTAGCCAGGGGAGATACTACGAGCAGTACTTC
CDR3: CASSSQGRYYEQYF

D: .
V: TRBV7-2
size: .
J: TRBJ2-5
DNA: TGTGCCAGCAGCTTCCGGCGGGTTCAAGAGACCCAGTACTTC
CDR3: CASSFRRVQETQYF

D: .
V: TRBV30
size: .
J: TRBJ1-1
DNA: TGTGCCTGGAGTGGGGGCCTACTGAACACTGAAGCTTTCTTT
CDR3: CAWSGGLLNTEAFF

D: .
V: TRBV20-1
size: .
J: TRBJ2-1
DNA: TGCAGTGCCCATAGTTCCGGGCAGTTCTTC
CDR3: CSAHSSGQFF

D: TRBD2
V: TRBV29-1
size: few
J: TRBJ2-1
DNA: TGCAGCGCCCCAGCGGGAGCCTACAATGAGCAGTTCTTC
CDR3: CSAPAGAYNEQFF

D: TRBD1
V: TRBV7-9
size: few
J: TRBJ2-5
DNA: TGTGCCAGCAGCTCTTTGGGGACAGGGGGAGAGACCCAGTACTTC
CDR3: CASSSLGTGGETQYF

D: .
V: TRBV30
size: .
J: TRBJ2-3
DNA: TGTGCCTGGAGTGGTGCAGGTGGCACAGATACGCAGTATTTT
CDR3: CAWSGAGGTDTQYF

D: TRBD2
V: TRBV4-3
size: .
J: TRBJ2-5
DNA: TGCGCCAGCAGCCAAGACCTCGGGGGGGCCAGAGGGGAGACCCAGTACTTC
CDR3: CASSQDLGGARGETQYF

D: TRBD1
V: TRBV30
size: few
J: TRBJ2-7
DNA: TGTGCCTGGAGGACAGGGGGGTACGAGCAGTACTTC
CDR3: CAWRTGGYEQYF

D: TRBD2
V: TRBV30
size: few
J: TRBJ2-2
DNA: TGTGCCTGGAGGGGCAGGGAGGGATGGAACACCGGGGAGCTGTTTTTT
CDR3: CAWRGREGWNTGELFF